The 20 T cell receptor beta chains presented below share a single source sample, sequenced in a study of cytomegalovirus exposure and HLA in healthy donors (TCRdb year 2017). The method behind the library was the immunoSEQ multiplex PCR assay. For the multiplex PCR, a mixture combining 60 forward primers for TCR Vbeta segments and 13 reverse primers for TCR Jbeta segments was used. Not all clones reach the TCRdb copy of this immuneACCESS table, which keeps in-frame sequences only. Checked studies attribute under half of the gap to unresolved V genes and leave the rest unexplained. This sample gives about 95,000 clones in total; about four fifths of them show up just once. The top ten hold approximately 3.9% of the sample. The specimen was PBMCs. These receptors were collected from a woman aged 70-85 years in good health and CMV-seropositive.

This clone was seen a few times. CDR3 loop: CASSYRSNFRGNEQYF. The CDR3 DNA sequence: TGTGCCAGCAGTTACAGGTCCAATTTCCGGGGTAACGAGCAGTACTTC. The chain recombines TRBV6-5 with TRBJ2-7; D might be TRBD2 (5 bases). This CDR3 contains 16 residues. Germline-derived CDR1 and CDR2 are MNHEY and SVGAGI. The V gene lost 2 bases and the J gene lost 5 bases, with 19 bases spanning the gap.

The V and J genes are TRBV11-3 and TRBJ2-3, with 10 bases matching TRBD2. Germline-derived CDR1 and CDR2 are SGHNT and YENEEA. The CDR3 extends over 16 amino acids. With 5 bases clipped from V and 0 bases from J, the junction kept 5 bases outside the gene matches. The CDR3 loop reads CASSRSGGASTDTQYF. CDR3 sequence (DNA): TGTGCCAGCAGCCGGAGCGGGGGGGCTAGCACAGATACGCAGTATTTT.

This clone has just a few counts. The chain links TRBV9 to TRBJ1-1; 8 bases line up with TRBD1. The CDR3 covers 14 residues. The ends lost 1 base at V and 4 bases at J; junction bases unmatched: 3. Germline loops: CDR1 SGDLS, CDR2 YYNGEE. The CDR3, as DNA: TGTGCCAGCAGCGTAACAACAGGGGGCACTGAAGCTTTCTTT. This encodes CASSVTTGGTEAFF. The whole variable domain, filled in from reference TRBV9 and TRBJ1-1, reads DSGVTQTPKHLITATGQRVTLRCSPRSGDLSVYWYQQSLDQGLQFLIQYYNGEERAKGNILERFSAQQFPDLHSELNLSSLELGDSALYFCASSVTTGGTEAFFGQGTRLTVV.

The genes are TRBV7-2 and TRBJ2-1, with TRBD2 matching 8 bases. Looked up from germline, CDR1 is SGHTA and CDR2 is FQGNSA. V lost 0 bases, J lost 2 bases, and 3 bases stayed unmatched. The CDR3 extends over 16 amino acids. CDR3: CASSLAPLAAYNEQFF. CDR3 coding DNA: TGTGCCAGCAGCTTAGCGCCACTAGCGGCCTACAATGAGCAGTTCTTC.

J is TRBJ2-5 and V is TRBV10-3, with 7 positions matching TRBD1. Germline V lookup: CDR1 ENHRY, CDR2 SYGVKD. The J segment lost 2 bases and the V segment lost 6 bases, leaving 6 bases of the junction unmatched. CDR3 length: 14 residues. The CDR3 DNA reads as TGTGCCATCAGCACCGGGACAGCTCAAGAGACCCAGTACTTC. Translation: CAISTGTAQETQYF.

The gene calls are TRBV28 and TRBJ2-1; the D gene is possibly TRBD2 (5 bases). There are 14 residues in the CDR3. Trimming took off 6 bases at V and 3 bases at J, with 12 bases between the two ends. The V gene's germline CDR1 is MDHEN and CDR2 SYDVKM. CDR3: CASSPSGNYNEQFF. The CDR3 DNA reads TGTGCCAGCAGCCCCTCCGGGAACTACAATGAGCAGTTCTTC.

V gene TRBV7-2 combines with J gene TRBJ2-3, with a weak D call TRBD1 (5 bases). Trimming removed 6 bases from V and 5 bases from J, with 12 bases in between. The CDR3 totals 13 residues. From germline, CDR1 is SGHTA and CDR2 FQGNSA. CDR3: CASSGAYGDTQYF. CDR3 bases: TGTGCCAGCAGTGGGGCCTATGGAGATACGCAGTATTTT. Looking up the rest from reference TRBV7-2 and TRBJ2-3 gives the full variable domain: GAGVSQSPSNKVTEKGKDVELRCDPISGHTALYWYRQSLGQGLEFLIYFQGNSAPDKSGLPSDRFSAERTGGSVSTLTIQRTQQEDSAVYLCASSGAYGDTQYFGPGTRLTVL.

J is TRBJ1-2 and V is TRBV30; 9 bases align to TRBD1. The CDR3 extends over 11 amino acids. Germline trimming cut 7 bases from V and 8 bases from J; bases unmatched to any gene: 5. Germline-derived CDR1 and CDR2 are GTSNPN and SVGIG (reference sequence). The CDR3, as DNA: TGTGCCTCCGACAGGGGGAAGGGCTACACCTTC. Its translation is CASDRGKGYTF.

In this sample, this clone turned up once. The gene calls are TRBV6-5 and TRBJ2-2; no clear D gene. CDR3 length: 15 residues. V was trimmed by 6 bases and J by 0 bases, leaving 11 bases between them. From germline, CDR1 is MNHEY and CDR2 SVGAGI. The CDR3, as DNA: TGTGCCAGCAGAACGATGGCGGCGAACACCGGGGAGCTGTTTTTT. Translation gives CASRTMAANTGELFF.

V usage is TRBV7-2 and J usage is TRBJ2-7, with TRBD2 matching over 13 bases. The CDR3 runs 15 residues. Germline V gene sequence: CDR1 SGHTA, CDR2 FQGNSA. Losses at the gene ends were 5 bases for V and 4 bases for J; bases not matched to a gene: 5. Written as DNA, the CDR3 is TGTGCCAGCAGCCCAGGACTAGCGGGAGTTTACGAGCAGTACTTC. Translated, it gives CASSPGLAGVYEQYF.

The chain recombines TRBV6-5 with TRBJ1-6; D may be TRBD1 (6 bases). The length of the CDR3 is 15 residues. Trimming took off 3 bases at V and 6 bases at J, with 12 bases between the two ends. The germline V gene encodes CDR1 MNHEY and CDR2 SVGAGI. The CDR3 region has the DNA TGTGCCAGCAGTTATCAGGGGATGGGTAATTCACCCCTCCACTTT. Protein product: CASSYQGMGNSPLHF.

This clone was seen more than once but under ten times. The chain uses TRBV5-4 and TRBJ1-2, with 10 bases matching TRBD1. The germline CDR1 and CDR2 sequences are SGHNT and YYREEE (reference sequence). The junction had 12 bases not matched to a gene; V was cut back by 4 bases and J by 6 bases. This CDR3 is 16 amino acids long. DNA of the CDR3: TGTGCCAGCAGCCAAGGGGGACAGGGGTCTTCAGATGGCTACACCTTC. Its protein product is CASSQGGQGSSDGYTF.

The V gene is TRBV7-9, the J gene TRBJ2-7; D call uncertain. The germline V gene has CDR1 SEHNR and CDR2 FQNEAQ (reference sequence). The CDR3 loop spans 16 amino acids. Trimming pared 5 bases from V and 2 bases from J, leaving 19 bases between. This CDR3 is CASSPERKTKPYEQYF. The CDR3 DNA sequence: TGTGCCAGCAGCCCGGAGAGGAAGACCAAGCCCTACGAGCAGTACTTC.

This chain connects TRBV11-2 to TRBJ2-7; TRBD2 matches 13 bases. The V and J ends lost 5 bases and 0 bases, in that order; junction bases with no gene match: 10. This CDR3 has 18 residues. Germline V CDR1 and CDR2: SGHAT, FQNNGV. The CDR3 nucleotides are TGTGCCAGCAGCCCTTGGACTAGCGGGAGATCCCGCTCCTACGAGCAGTACTTC. It translates to CASSPWTSGRSRSYEQYF. Combining the CDR3 with reference TRBV11-2 and TRBJ2-7 gives the whole variable domain EAGVAQSPRYKIIEKRQSVAFWCNPISGHATLYWYQQILGQGPKLLIQFQNNGVVDDSQLPKDRFSAERLKGVDSTLKIQPAKLEDSAVYLCASSPWTSGRSRSYEQYFGPGTRLTVT.

V gene TRBV27 combines with J gene TRBJ2-7; 10 bases line up with TRBD2. V lost 5 bases and J lost 1; bases outside the gene matches: 2. The CDR3 runs to 14 residues. The germline CDR1 and CDR2 sequences are MNHEY and SMNVEV (reference sequence). CDR3 DNA: TGTGCCAGCAGTAAGACTAGCGGGTCCTACGAGCAGTACTTC. This translates into CASSKTSGSYEQYF.

Comment on this clone: Additional DNA sequences in this sample encode the identical CDR3. The V gene is TRBV28, the J gene TRBJ1-5; perhaps TRBD1 as D (6 bases). The CDR3 spans 17 residues. The V end was cut by 3 bases, the J end by 2 bases, with 17 bases between. From germline, CDR1 is MDHEN and CDR2 SYDVKM. The CDR3 is CASSFQGGGTGNQPQHF. Written as DNA, the CDR3 is TGTGCCAGCAGTTTCCAAGGGGGGGGCACGGGCAATCAGCCCCAGCATTTT.

This clone was detected only once. V gene TRBV11-2 combines with J gene TRBJ2-5; possible D gene TRBD2, 6 bases. The CDR3 covers 16 residues. The germline V gene encodes CDR1 SGHAT and CDR2 FQNNGV. Trimming removed 2 bases at V and 5 bases at J, with 18 bases between. CDR3 sequence reads: CASSLQFGGNKETQYF. DNA of the CDR3: TGTGCCAGCAGCTTACAGTTTGGCGGGAATAAGGAGACCCAGTACTTC.

The chain couples TRBV28 to TRBJ1-5; 8 bases align to TRBD1. Unmatched junction bases numbered 0, after V lost 2 bases and J lost 6 bases. This CDR3 is built from 13 residues. Germline values: CDR1 MDHEN, CDR2 SYDVKM. CDR3 region: CASSLDRGQPQHF. In DNA, the CDR3 is TGTGCCAGCAGTTTAGACAGGGGTCAGCCCCAGCATTTT.

This clone appeared a few times. This chain links TRBV19 with TRBJ1-5; no definite D call. The V gene's germline CDR1 is LNHDA and CDR2 SQIVND (reference sequence). The length of the CDR3 is 15 residues. V lost 3 bases, J lost 6 bases, and 15 bases lay in between. The CDR3 sequence is CASSIRSGVSQPQHF. The CDR3 bases are TGTGCCAGTAGTATCCGTTCCGGGGTAAGTCAGCCCCAGCATTTT.

This chain connects TRBV29-1 to TRBJ2-7; 7 bases line up with TRBD1. The CDR3 totals 13 residues. Germline-derived CDR1 and CDR2 are SQVTM and ANQGSEA. Trimming took 2 bases from V and 4 from J; bases not matched to a gene: 5. DNA for the CDR3: TGCAGCGTTGAAAGAGGGGGCGGATACGAGCAGTACTTC. Its translation is CSVERGGGYEQYF.